This is a list of T cell receptor beta chains from one sample in a study of beta chain features in type 1 diabetes. Repertoires were generated with immunoSEQ multiplex PCR, while TCRdb's copy carries only in-frame clones and drops some. This sample carries about 270,000 clones, roughly 15% of them seen once, and the ten largest clones take around 0.026%. Sequenced sample: naive CD4+ T cells from blood. The receptors were gathered from a woman between 40 and 50 years old in good health. Both conserved end residues are part of each CDR3. Each record gives: V gene, clone size, J gene, D gene, CDR3 DNA, CDR3 protein. The D gene is left open where the match is weak. Expanded clones get a size class; other rows say once, few or many, or leave the size out.

>TRBV9|.|TRBJ2-1|.
TGTGCCAGCAGCGTAGATCAGAGGGGGGGGTATGAGCAGTTCTTC
CASSVDQRGGYEQFF
>TRBV6-5|few|TRBJ2-1|TRBD2
TGTGCCAGCAGTTATAGGCGGGGGGGAAACAATGAGCAGTTCTTC
CASSYRRGGNNEQFF
>TRBV28|.|TRBJ1-5|TRBD1
TGTGCCAGCAGTGATGGACAGGTCGGTCAGCCCCAGCATTTT
CASSDGQVGQPQHF
>TRBV6-5|few|TRBJ1-6|.
TGTGCCAGCAGTTACGGACACCTGGGTTCACCCCTCCACTTT
CASSYGHLGSPLHF
>TRBV27|.|TRBJ1-6|.
TGTGCCAGCAGTTTAGGAACTAGGACGGATTCACCCCTCCACTTT
CASSLGTRTDSPLHF
>TRBV15|few|TRBJ2-7|.
TGTGCCACCAGCAGAGATTTTGAAAGGGGCCCCCTGGACGAGCAGTACTTC
CATSRDFERGPLDEQYF
>TRBV5-1|.|TRBJ2-5|TRBD2
TGCGCCAGCGCAGGGACTAGCGGCCAAGAGACCCAGTACTTC
CASAGTSGQETQYF
>TRBV9|few|TRBJ2-5|TRBD2
TGTGCCAGCAGCCGGACTAGACAAGAGACCCAGTACTTC
CASSRTRQETQYF
>TRBV28|few|TRBJ2-7|.
TGTGCCAGCAGTCGGTGGGACGGTCGGGAGGAGCAGTACTTC
CASSRWDGREEQYF
>TRBV7-9|few|TRBJ1-4|.
TGTGCCAGCAGCTTAGGGGAGGGCACGAGGGAGGATGAAAAACTGTTTTTT
CASSLGEGTREDEKLFF
>TRBV5-1|.|TRBJ1-4|.
TGCGCCAGCAGCAAGGGACAAACTAATGAAAAACTGTTTTTT
CASSKGQTNEKLFF
>TRBV7-2|.|TRBJ2-7|TRBD2
TGTGCCAGCAGCCATAGCGGGGGGACGGCCTACGAGCAGTACTTC
CASSHSGGTAYEQYF
>TRBV9|once|TRBJ1-6|.
TGTGCCAGCAGCGTAGATGATAGCTCCTATAATTCACCCCTCCACTTT
CASSVDDSSYNSPLHF
>TRBV19|.|TRBJ2-1|TRBD1
TGTGCCAGTAACTCGCCCCCCGGGACAGGGGGATACAATGAGCAGTTCTTC
CASNSPPGTGGYNEQFF
>TRBV15|.|TRBJ1-5|.
TGTGCCACCAGGGGAGGTCCCCCATCGCCCCAGCATTTT
CATRGGPPSPQHF
>TRBV18|few|TRBJ2-7|TRBD2
TGTGCCAGCTCACCTAGCGGGGGCACCTACGAGCAGTACTTC
CASSPSGGTYEQYF
>TRBV29-1|.|TRBJ1-1|.
TGCAGCTGTCGGGGAGCGAACACTGAAGCTTTCTTT
CSCRGANTEAFF
>TRBV12-5|.|TRBJ1-1|.
TGTGCTAGTGGTTTGGTACTCACTGAAGCTTTCTTT
CASGLVLTEAFF
>TRBV7-2|.|TRBJ2-3|.
TGTGCCAGCAGCTCCATCGGAGATACGCAGTATTTT
CASSSIGDTQYF
>TRBV6-1|few|TRBJ2-7|TRBD1
TGTGCCAGCAGTGAAATGGGACAGGGGGCTTACGAGCAGTACTTC
CASSEMGQGAYEQYF
>TRBV5-1|few|TRBJ2-1|TRBD1
TGCGCCAGCAGCAAGGGACAGGGGGCGAGGGAGCAGTTCTTC
CASSKGQGAREQFF